The clone carrying this TCR beta chain was seen repeatedly, ten times or more. Antigen: not known. Amplification targeted the TCR beta CDR3 regions, with RNA transcripts as the source material. An initial RT-PCR round employing HTBI primers preceded a second-round multiplex PCR. TCRdb recomputed calls from the multiplex PCR reads with MiXCR, one row per CDR3 protein. The sample shows about 380,000 distinct CDR3 sequences, 15% of them seen only once. This sample is drawn from a study of Graves' ophthalmopathy and Graves' hyperthyroidism. Study details: There was a collection of peripheral blood at initial diagnosis, before any treatment.

Trimming took 0 bases from V and 5 from J, leaving 17 bases between them. Germline V gene sequence: CDR1 SGHDT, CDR2 YYEEEE. The CDR3 loop spans 16 amino acids. Study conclusions and caveats: Detection in blood was also observed for most expanded thyroid clonotypes above 0.001 frequency.

The sequenced material came from peripheral blood. The V call is TRBV5-6, the J call TRBJ1-2; D is unclear. The receptor was derived from a woman under 30 with stable Graves' hyperthyroidism. In DNA, the CDR3 is TGTGCCAGCAGCTTGGCCGGCATCACAGACCCTTATGGCTACACCTTC. Translating it yields CASSLAGITDPYGYTF.